This T cell receptor beta chain was recovered during a study of T cell responses to AZD1222 COVID-19 vaccine. Study-wide points: Spike-specific TCR depth and breadth grew after two AZD1222 doses.

V was pared by 1 base and J by 2 bases, with 8 bases between. The CDR3 extends over 14 amino acids. Germline assignment: CDR1 LGHNA and CDR2 YNFKEQ. Libraries were prepared by immunoSEQ multiplex PCR; TCRdb keeps only in-frame clonotypes and omits some of them. The repertoire has 92,000 or so clones, 89% of them found once; the top ten carry around 1.6%. This clone showed up just once. What it binds is not known. This sequence originates from an adult in good health. The V call is TRBV4-2, the J call TRBJ1-2; no clear D. The sequenced sample was peripheral blood, obtained on day 0 of AZD1222 vaccination. The chain's CDR3 is CASSQGSQNYGYTF. The CDR3 DNA reads as TGTGCCAGCAGCCAAGGGTCACAGAACTATGGCTACACCTTC.